What follows are 2 T cell receptor beta chains derived from one specimen sequenced in a study of T-cell memory formation after mild COVID-19. In TCRdb, the 5' RACE reads were re-called with MiXCR into one record per CDR3 protein. The top ten hold 21% of the sample, which has about 320,000 distinct CDR3 sequences, 14% seen once. The sequencing sample was made of PBMCs or a T cell subset sorted from them (not recorded which). The source is a man between 18 and 29 years old who had mild COVID-19 (a few samples of this study predate the infection). Cell type and time point are not known.

This clonotype appeared many times. This sequence joins TRBV15 and TRBJ2-5, with D perhaps assigned TRBD1 or TRBD2 (6 bases each). Germline values: CDR1 LNHNV, CDR2 YYDKDF (reference sequence). The CDR3 spans 13 residues. Trimming pared 8 bases from V and 2 bases from J, leaving 12 bases between. The CDR3 DNA reads as TGTGCCACCCGAGGGGGGAGACAAGAGACCCAGTACTTC. Protein product: CATRGGRQETQYF.

V gene TRBV6-6 combines with J gene TRBJ1-6; TRBD1 aligns across 8 bases. V shed 4 bases, J shed 7 bases, and the junction held 6 bases outside the gene matches. The germline gives CDR1 MNHNY, CDR2 SVGAGI (reference sequence). CDR3 length: 15 residues. This chain's CDR3 is CASSSDRDRNSPLHF. CDR3 DNA sequence: TGTGCCAGCAGTTCGGACAGGGATCGGAATTCACCCCTCCACTTT.